One sample yielded the 9 T cell receptor beta chains listed below, sequenced in a study of technical replicates of blood from a few donors. Clones were sequenced by immunoSEQ multiplex PCR, and TCRdb holds only the in-frame ones, with some missing. The sample includes about 100,000 clones, 95% of them seen just once. What was sequenced was T cells isolated from PBMCs. The receptors derive from a human donor in good health.

This clone was seen a single time. The chain recombines TRBV5-1 with TRBJ2-3; 8 bases align to TRBD2. CDR3 length equals 14 residues. Unmatched junction bases numbered 1, after V lost 2 bases and J lost 2 bases. CDR1 is SGHRS and CDR2 is YFSETQ in the germline V gene. CDR3 bases: TGCGCCAGCAGCTTCGGGAGGGCCACAGATACGCAGTATTTT. Amino acids: CASSFGRATDTQYF.

The V call is TRBV7-9, the J call TRBJ2-5, with D possibly TRBD2 on 5 matching bases. The ends were cut back, 1 base at V and 5 bases at J, with 8 bases in the middle. The germline gives CDR1 SEHNR, CDR2 FQNEAQ (reference sequence). The CDR3 totals 13 residues. The CDR3 bases are TGTGCCAGCAGCTTAGTAGGCGGGGAGACCCAGTACTTC. Protein product: CASSLVGGETQYF.

This chain joins TRBV15 and TRBJ2-7; D may be TRBD2 (5 bases). The CDR3 has 14 amino acids. Trimming pared 1 base from V and 0 bases from J, leaving 7 bases between. CDR1 LNHNV and CDR2 YYDKDF come from the germline V gene (reference sequence). DNA of the CDR3: TGTGCCACCAGCAGAGCGGGGAGCTCCTACGAGCAGTACTTC. Protein: CATSRAGSSYEQYF.

The J gene is TRBJ2-5, the V gene TRBV30; D ambiguous. The germline V and J ends were trimmed by 1 base and 5 bases, with 5 bases remaining between them. The CDR3 covers 11 residues. The germline CDR1 and CDR2 sequences are GTSNPN and SVGIG (reference sequence). CDR3 coding DNA: TGTGCCTGGAGTGCCTTGGAGACCCAGTACTTC. Its protein product is CAWSALETQYF.

V is TRBV10-3 and J is TRBJ1-1; tentative D call: TRBD1 (5 bases). This CDR3 contains 11 residues. The germline V and J ends were trimmed by 5 bases and 4 bases, with 5 bases remaining between them. Germline assignment: CDR1 ENHRY and CDR2 SYGVKD. CDR3: CAISRGTEAFF. The CDR3 DNA reads as TGTGCCATCAGTAGGGGCACTGAAGCTTTCTTT.

This clone occurred once. V and J are TRBV10-3 and TRBJ2-3; 10 nucleotides line up with TRBD2. This CDR3 region has 19 residues. Germline assignment: CDR1 ENHRY and CDR2 SYGVKD. With V trimmed by 0 bases and J by 1 base, 10 bases remained unmatched. The CDR3 sequence is CAISESWLAGETGTDTQYF. DNA of the CDR3: TGTGCCATCAGTGAGTCCTGGCTAGCGGGAGAAACAGGCACAGATACGCAGTATTTT.

This chain links TRBV28 with TRBJ1-4; 7 bases line up with TRBD1. CDR1 is MDHEN and CDR2 is SYDVKM in the germline V gene. The CDR3 runs to 13 residues. V gave up 6 bases and J gave up 8 bases; unmatched junction bases: 6. Here the CDR3 DNA reads TGTGCCAGCAGGGGAGACAGGGACGAAAAACTGTTTTTT. It is translated as CASRGDRDEKLFF.

V gene TRBV10-3 combines with J gene TRBJ2-7; TRBD1 agrees at 8 bases. Germline CDR1 is ENHRY and CDR2 is SYGVKD. The J segment lost 0 bases and the V segment lost 10 bases, leaving 11 bases of the junction unmatched. This CDR3 region has 15 residues. CDR3 amino acids: CATLRTGQTSYEQYF. As DNA, the CDR3 is TGTGCCACCCTGAGGACAGGGCAAACCTCCTACGAGCAGTACTTC.

The chain joins TRBV5-4 to TRBJ2-3; weak D call: TRBD1 (5 bases). Germline-derived CDR1 and CDR2 are SGHNT and YYREEE (reference sequence). The CDR3 consists of 14 residues. The V and J ends lost 4 bases and 0 bases respectively, with 9 bases between them. The CDR3 is CASSPGISTDTQYF. The CDR3 coding sequence is TGTGCCAGCAGCCCAGGGATAAGCACAGATACGCAGTATTTT.